Listed here are 10 T cell receptor beta chains from one sample, sequenced in a study of neurological immune-mediated disorders. MiXCR, applied by TCRdb to the 5' RACE reads, yields one record per CDR3 protein. The data hold 20,000 to 25,000 distinct CDR3 sequences, with roughly 15% observed a single time. Sequenced sample: PBMCs. All receptors come from a female donor with HTLV-1-associated myelopathy (HAM/TSP).

This clonotype counts as medium-sized (0.01 to 0.1%). The rearrangement joins TRBV20-1 to TRBJ2-1, with D unclear. The germline V gene has CDR1 DFQATT and CDR2 SNEGSKA (reference sequence). V was clipped by 0 bases and J by 1 base, with 10 bases between them. The CDR3 length is 15 residues. CDR3 nucleotide sequence: TGCAGTGCTAGAGATTTCGGGTTGTCCTACAATGAGCAGTTCTTC. Protein: CSARDFGLSYNEQFF.

The gene calls are TRBV5-1 and TRBJ1-2, with unresolved D. Trimming shortened V by 5 bases and J by 8 bases, and 19 bases separated the two germline ends. Germline CDR1 reads SGHRS; CDR2 reads YFSETQ. The length of the CDR3 is 14 residues. CDR3 sequence: CASSRADPILGYTF. The CDR3 region has the DNA TGCGCCAGCAGTCGGGCAGATCCAATTCTGGGCTACACCTTC. The variable domain in full, completed from reference TRBV5-1 and TRBJ1-2, reads KAGVTQTPRYLIKTRGQQVTLSCSPISGHRSVSWYQQTPGQGLQFLFEYFSETQRNKGNFPGRFSGRQFSNSRSEMNVSTLELGDSALYLCASSRADPILGYTFGSGTRLTVV.

This clonotype was recorded many times. CDR3 amino acids: CASSLDQQETQYF. CDR3 in DNA: TGCGCCAGCAGCTTGGACCAACAAGAGACCCAGTACTTC. V is TRBV5-1 and J is TRBJ2-5, with D unclear. The CDR3 covers 13 residues. V was cut by 0 bases and J by 2 bases, with 5 bases left in between. Germline lookup yields CDR1 SGHRS and CDR2 YFSETQ.

The chain uses TRBV15 and TRBJ2-7, with D possibly called TRBD1 or TRBD2 (5 bases each). V was clipped by 5 bases and J by 11 bases, with 25 bases between them. The CDR3 has 15 amino acids. CDR1 is LNHNV and CDR2 is YYDKDF in the germline V gene (reference sequence). The CDR3 DNA reads TGTGCCACCAGCGGGGGTCCGGGACCAATCTACGAAAAGTACTTC. Translated, it gives CATSGGPGPIYEKYF. Variable domain in full (rest from reference TRBV15 and TRBJ2-7): DAMVIQNPRYQVTQFGKPVTLSCSQTLNHNVMYWYQQKSSQAPKLLFHYYDKDFNNEADTPDNFQSRRPNTSFCFLDIRSPGLGDTAMYLCATSGGPGPIYEKYFGPGTRLTVT.

J is TRBJ2-2 and V is TRBV4-3, with 10 bases matching TRBD2. Looked up from germline, CDR1 is LGHNA and CDR2 is YSLEER. The CDR3 loop spans 19 amino acids. The ends lost 4 bases at V and 7 bases at J; junction bases unmatched: 18. The CDR3 coding sequence is TGCGCCAGCAGCCTTGCGGGGTCAAGGACTAGCGGTCGTGTCGGGGAGCTGTTTTTT. It translates to CASSLAGSRTSGRVGELFF.

The sample holds many counts of this clonotype. V gene TRBV7-2 combines with J gene TRBJ1-5; D is uncertain. The CDR3 has 13 amino acids. V lost 2 bases and J lost 4, with 6 bases in between. Germline V gene data show CDR1 as SGHTA and CDR2 as FQGNSA. CDR3 DNA: TGTGCCAGCAGCTTAAAGGCGAATCAGCCCCAGCATTTT. It encodes CASSLKANQPQHF.

This clonotype showed up many times. The genes are TRBV6-6 and TRBJ2-7; the D is unclear. This CDR3 region has 11 residues. V was cut by 2 bases and J by 3 bases, with 2 bases left in between. The germline CDR1 and CDR2 sequences are MNHNY and SVGAGI (reference sequence). The chain's CDR3 is CASSYNYEQYF. The CDR3 bases are TGTGCCAGCAGTTACAACTACGAGCAGTACTTC.

About this clonotype itself: One base away lies a much larger clone, so this may be a sequencing read error. This chain links TRBV20-1 with TRBJ1-1; weak D call: TRBD1 (5 bases). With 1 base removed from V and 1 base from J, the gap between germline ends came to 13 bases. This CDR3 is 15 amino acids long. Looked up from germline, CDR1 is DFQATT and CDR2 is SNEGSKA (reference sequence). CDR3 coding DNA: TGCAGTGCTAGAGGGGTGGACATGGGGAACACTGAAGCTTTCTTT. This sequence encodes CSARGVDMGNTEAFF.

This clonotype was counted at least ten times. The chain is built from TRBV5-1 and TRBJ2-7; 10 nucleotides agree with TRBD2. With V trimmed by 4 bases and J by 4 bases, 5 bases remained unmatched. The length of the CDR3 is 14 residues. The germline CDR1 and CDR2 sequences are SGHRS and YFSETQ. The CDR3 sequence is CASSESGGAYEQYF. The CDR3 DNA reads as TGCGCCAGCAGCGAGAGCGGGGGGGCTTACGAGCAGTACTTC. Filled out from reference TRBV5-1 and TRBJ2-7, the complete variable domain reads KAGVTQTPRYLIKTRGQQVTLSCSPISGHRSVSWYQQTPGQGLQFLFEYFSETQRNKGNFPGRFSGRQFSNSRSEMNVSTLELGDSALYLCASSESGGAYEQYFGPGTRLTVT.

This clonotype was picked up many times. The V and J genes are TRBV5-1 and TRBJ2-2, with 11 bases lining up with TRBD2. The CDR3 covers 17 residues. Germline CDR1 is SGHRS and CDR2 is YFSETQ. J was trimmed by 5 bases and V by 0 bases; bases with no gene match: 6. CDR3: CASSLGPLAGETGELFF. The CDR3 nucleotides read TGCGCCAGCAGCTTGGGGCCACTAGCGGGAGAAACCGGGGAGCTGTTTTTT.